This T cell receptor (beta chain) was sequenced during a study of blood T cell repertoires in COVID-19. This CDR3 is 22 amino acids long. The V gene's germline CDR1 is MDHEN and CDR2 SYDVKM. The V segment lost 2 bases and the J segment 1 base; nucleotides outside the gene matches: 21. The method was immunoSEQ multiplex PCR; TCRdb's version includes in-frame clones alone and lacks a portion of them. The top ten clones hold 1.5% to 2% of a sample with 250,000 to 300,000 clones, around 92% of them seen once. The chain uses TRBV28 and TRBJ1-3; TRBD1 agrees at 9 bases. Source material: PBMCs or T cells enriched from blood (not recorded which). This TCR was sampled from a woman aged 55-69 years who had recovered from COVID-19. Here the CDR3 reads CASSLGFNWGQGSTRSGNTIYF. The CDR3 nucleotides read TGTGCCAGCAGTTTAGGGTTTAATTGGGGACAGGGATCAACCCGGTCTGGAAACACCATATATTTT.